These 28 T cell receptor beta chains share one sample of origin, sequenced in a study of blood T cell dynamics during melanoma immunotherapy. Stated time point: pre-treatment baseline. Method: immunoSEQ multiplex PCR; TCRdb's copy keeps in-frame clones and lacks some. This sample carries roughly 16,000 clones, roughly 84% of them seen once, and the ten largest clones take approximately 8.1%. The input for sequencing was blood, taken from a patient treated with checkpoint blockade. The source of these receptors is a human donor with melanoma.

J is TRBJ1-5 and V is TRBV30; 7 positions match TRBD1. CDR1 is GTSNPN and CDR2 is SVGIG in the germline V gene (reference sequence). This CDR3 has 15 amino acids. J gave up 4 bases and V 5 bases, and 11 bases lay outside the gene matches. Here the CDR3 reads CAWAYRGNFNQPQHF. CDR3 sequence (DNA): TGTGCCTGGGCATACAGGGGTAATTTTAATCAGCCCCAGCATTTT.

J is TRBJ2-7 and V is TRBV5-5, with D maybe TRBD1 (6 bases). This CDR3 spans 15 amino acids. Trimming shortened V by 5 bases and J by 3 bases, and 18 bases separated the two germline ends. CDR1 and CDR2 (germline): SGHKS, YYEKEE (reference sequence). CDR3 amino acids: CASSTLTGSNYEQYF. Here the CDR3 DNA reads TGTGCCAGCAGTACCTTGACAGGTTCGAACTACGAGCAGTACTTC. Complete variable domain (other parts from reference TRBV5-5 and TRBJ2-7): DAGVTQSPTHLIKTRGQQVTLRCSPISGHKSVSWYQQVLGQGPQFIFQYYEKEERGRGNFPDRFSARQFPNYSSELNVNALLLGDSALYLCASSTLTGSNYEQYFGPGTRLTVT.

The chain is built from TRBV18 and TRBJ1-1; D ambiguous. Germline V gene lookup returns CDR1 KGHSH and CDR2 LQKENI. CDR3 length equals 13 residues. V lost 1 base and J 2 bases, leaving 5 bases between the germline ends. CDR3: CASSPQVNTEAFF. The CDR3 DNA follows: TGTGCCAGCTCACCACAGGTTAACACTGAAGCTTTCTTT. Filled out from reference TRBV18 and TRBJ1-1, the complete variable domain reads NAGVMQNPRHLVRRRGQEARLRCSPMKGHSHVYWYRQLPEEGLKFMVYLQKENIIDESGMPKERFSAEFPKEGPSILRIQQVVRGDSAAYFCASSPQVNTEAFFGQGTRLTVV.

The CDR3 nucleotides read TGTGCCAGTAGCCTATCCGTCTCTGGAAACACCATATATTTT. This sequence encodes CASSLSVSGNTIYF. V gene TRBV19 combines with J gene TRBJ1-3; no clear D gene. With 6 bases removed from V and 0 bases from J, the gap between germline ends came to 9 bases. The CDR3 spans 14 residues. CDR1 and CDR2 from the germline V gene are LNHDA and SQIVND (reference sequence).

The V and J genes are TRBV6-4 and TRBJ1-2; D call uncertain. The CDR3 spans 15 residues. Looked up from germline, CDR1 is MRHNA and CDR2 is SNTAGT. Trimming removed 4 bases from V and 2 bases from J, with 14 bases in between. The CDR3 loop is CASSGPQRANYGYTF. The CDR3 DNA is TGTGCCAGCAGTGGCCCACAAAGGGCGAACTATGGCTACACCTTC.

The gene calls are TRBV6-4 and TRBJ2-1; TRBD2 might be the D (5 bases). Between the trimmed V and J ends, which lost 0 bases and 13 bases, there was a span of 22 bases. CDR1 MRHNA and CDR2 SNTAGT come from the germline V gene. The CDR3 consists of 16 residues. Here the CDR3 DNA reads TGTGCCAGCAGTGACTCCATTATTACCGGGAACAACAACCAGTTCTTC. As protein: CASSDSIITGNNNQFF.

The rearrangement joins TRBV7-2 to TRBJ2-3, with TRBD1 matching over 7 bases. Germline V gene lookup returns CDR1 SGHTA and CDR2 FQGNSA. V dropped 5 bases and J dropped 4; count of bases not matched to a gene: 6. The CDR3 has 14 residues. CDR3 nucleotide sequence: TGTGCCAGCAGCCTGGGGACAGCGGCAGATACGCAGTATTTT. Protein product: CASSLGTAADTQYF. Using reference TRBV7-2 and TRBJ2-3 for the parts outside the CDR3, the full variable domain is GAGVSQSPSNKVTEKGKDVELRCDPISGHTALYWYRQSLGQGLEFLIYFQGNSAPDKSGLPSDRFSAERTGGSVSTLTIQRTQQEDSAVYLCASSLGTAADTQYFGPGTRLTVL.

The V gene is TRBV5-6, the J gene TRBJ1-1; TRBD1 is a possible D gene (5 bases). The CDR3 runs 15 residues. Trimming pared 4 bases from V and 1 base from J, leaving 14 bases between. CDR1 is SGHDT and CDR2 is YYEEEE in the germline V gene. For the CDR3, the DNA is TGTGCCAGCAGCCCGAGGGCAGGGAGGAACACTGAAGCTTTCTTT. Translated: CASSPRAGRNTEAFF.

The gene calls are TRBV10-3 and TRBJ2-1; 7 bases fit TRBD2. V shed 8 bases and J 10 bases; nucleotides not matched to a gene: 14. Germline V gene data show CDR1 as ENHRY and CDR2 as SYGVKD. This CDR3 is 14 amino acids long. The CDR3 region is CAIGPGGVGREQFF. The CDR3 bases are TGTGCCATCGGGCCGGGAGGTGTTGGGAGGGAGCAGTTCTTC.

A word on this clone: Other nucleotide sequences from this sample produce the same CDR3. The chain recombines TRBV5-1 with TRBJ1-4; 7 nucleotides line up with TRBD1. V trimming: 4 bases; J trimming: 7 bases; junction bases outside the gene matches: 10. The CDR3 is 15 residues long. Germline lookup yields CDR1 SGHRS and CDR2 YFSETQ. Here the CDR3 reads CASSANQGVGEKLFF. CDR3 in DNA: TGCGCCAGCAGCGCTAACCAGGGGGTTGGTGAAAAACTGTTTTTT. Complete variable domain (other parts from reference TRBV5-1 and TRBJ1-4): KAGVTQTPRYLIKTRGQQVTLSCSPISGHRSVSWYQQTPGQGLQFLFEYFSETQRNKGNFPGRFSGRQFSNSRSEMNVSTLELGDSALYLCASSANQGVGEKLFFGSGTQLSVL.

Comments on this clone: The junction departs from the called germline gene at one end, perhaps through a read error. This chain connects TRBV5-5 to TRBJ1-5; 7 bases fit TRBD1. The CDR3 totals 14 residues. Germline V gene lookup returns CDR1 SGHKS and CDR2 YYEKEE (reference sequence). The DNA for the CDR3 is TGTACCAGCAGCGGAGGACAGGATAATCAGCCCCAGCATTTT. Protein product: CTSSGGQDNQPQHF.

The chain employs TRBV28 and TRBJ1-2, with a tentative D call TRBD1 (5 bases). CDR3 length: 13 amino acids. The V end lost 6 bases, the J end lost 3 bases, and 11 bases lay between the germline ends. Germline loops: CDR1 MDHEN, CDR2 SYDVKM. CDR3 region: CASSGRVDYGYTF. The DNA for the CDR3 is TGTGCCAGCAGCGGCAGGGTTGACTATGGCTACACCTTC.

The genes are TRBV7-9 and TRBJ1-2; possible D gene TRBD1, 6 bases. The germline CDR1 and CDR2 sequences are SEHNR and FQNEAQ (reference sequence). Trimming stripped 4 bases from V and 4 bases from J, with 22 bases between. The CDR3 is made up of 17 amino acids. The CDR3 DNA reads TGTGCCAGCAGCTCCATTCTTAGAGACAGGCCCTCCTATGGCTACACCTTC. This sequence encodes CASSSILRDRPSYGYTF.

The chain combines TRBV7-2 with TRBJ1-2; no definite D call. CDR1 SGHTA and CDR2 FQGNSA come from the germline V gene. The CDR3 loop spans 11 amino acids. The V end lost 2 bases, the J end lost 7 bases, and 5 bases lay between the germline ends. The CDR3 is CASSLKGGYTF. The CDR3 DNA reads TGTGCCAGCAGCTTAAAGGGTGGCTACACCTTC.

The genes are TRBV14 and TRBJ2-7; the D gene is possibly TRBD2 (6 bases). The germline V gene has CDR1 SGHDN and CDR2 FVKESK. CDR3 length equals 15 residues. The V gene lost 1 base and the J gene lost 0 bases, with 10 bases spanning the gap. The CDR3 sequence is CASSQGRGSSYEQYF. CDR3 nucleotides: TGTGCCAGCAGCCAAGGCCGGGGGAGCTCCTACGAGCAGTACTTC.

The J gene is TRBJ2-2, the V gene TRBV5-1; 14 bases align to TRBD2. Germline CDR1 and CDR2: SGHRS and YFSETQ. The CDR3 runs to 16 residues. With 5 bases clipped from V and 8 bases from J, the junction kept 8 bases outside the gene matches. CDR3 nucleotides: TGCGCCAGCAGACCGACCGGGACTAGCGGGAGTGGGGAGCTGTTTTTT. Protein: CASRPTGTSGSGELFF.

This clone appeared a single time. The chain combines TRBV7-6 with TRBJ1-3, with TRBD1 matching 7 bases. The germline CDR1 and CDR2 sequences are SGHVS and FNYEAQ. The CDR3 length is 16 residues. The trim removed 0 bases at V and 8 bases at J, leaving 10 bases unmatched. CDR3 bases: TGTGCCAGCAGCTTAGCCCCCCTGACAGGGATAGACACCATATATTTT. Translating it yields CASSLAPLTGIDTIYF.

V and J are TRBV5-1 and TRBJ1-2; TRBD1 matches 11 bases. V was pared by 4 bases and J by 7 bases, with 9 bases of the junction left unmatched. This CDR3 comprises 15 residues. Germline V lookup: CDR1 SGHRS, CDR2 YFSETQ. The CDR3 bases are TGCGCCAGCAGCGGATCGGGACAGGGGGGCTTTGGCTACACCTTC. This codes for CASSGSGQGGFGYTF.

The chain employs TRBV6-6 and TRBJ2-1; D might be TRBD1 or TRBD2, each matching 5 bases. Trimming pared 8 bases from V and 10 bases from J, leaving 15 bases between. The CDR3 spans 12 residues. Germline CDR1 is MNHNY and CDR2 is SVGAGI (reference sequence). As DNA, the CDR3 is TGTGCCAGCTCATCCCTCAGGGACGAGCAGTTCTTC. This codes for CASSSLRDEQFF.

The chain has TRBV11-1 and TRBJ2-6, with 12 bases identical to TRBD2. The CDR3 totals 19 residues. Germline CDR1 and CDR2: SGHAT and FQDESV (reference sequence). The V gene end was trimmed by 6 bases and the J gene end by 4 bases; junction bases not matched to a gene: 13. CDR3 bases: TGTGCCAGCAGGCCAACTAGCGGGGGGACTCTGGTAGGGGCCAACGTCCTGACTTTC. Amino acid sequence: CASRPTSGGTLVGANVLTF.

Of note for this clone: The junction differs from germline at one of its ends, possibly a read error. The rearrangement joins TRBV5-4 to TRBJ2-7; D is unresolved. Germline V gene lookup returns CDR1 SGHNT and CDR2 YYREEE (reference sequence). The CDR3 has 15 amino acids. The CDR3 sequence: CASSQGVDASYEQYF. The CDR3, as DNA: TGCGCCAGCAGCCAAGGTGTGGACGCGTCCTACGAGCAGTACTTC.

The sample holds one count of this clone. V usage is TRBV6-4 and J usage is TRBJ2-3, with 9 bases aligning to TRBD2. The V segment lost 3 bases and the J segment 3 bases; nucleotides outside the gene matches: 4. In germline, CDR1 is MRHNA, CDR2 SNTAGT. CDR3 length: 15 amino acids. CDR3 sequence: CASSEGSGSTDTQYF. DNA of the CDR3: TGTGCCAGCAGTGAAGGTAGCGGGAGTACAGATACGCAGTATTTT.

V usage is TRBV5-8 and J usage is TRBJ1-2; 10 bases are shared with TRBD1. The ends lost 4 bases at V and 7 bases at J; junction bases unmatched: 10. This CDR3 region has 15 residues. The germline V gene has CDR1 SGHTS and CDR2 YDEGEE. The CDR3 protein is CASSPKGQGDSGYTF. Written as DNA, the CDR3 is TGTGCCAGCAGCCCGAAAGGACAGGGGGACAGTGGCTACACCTTC.

V is TRBV10-3 and J is TRBJ2-2; no definite D call. With 10 bases removed from V and 4 bases from J, the gap between germline ends came to 7 bases. In germline, CDR1 is ENHRY, CDR2 SYGVKD. The CDR3 length is 11 residues. CDR3 sequence reads: CAKIPTGELFF. The CDR3 coding sequence is TGTGCCAAGATCCCCACCGGGGAGCTGTTTTTT.

The chain is built from TRBV14 and TRBJ1-1; D call uncertain. Germline V gene lookup returns CDR1 SGHDN and CDR2 FVKESK. The CDR3 has 15 amino acids. Deletions cut 2 bases from V and 0 bases from J, with 10 bases between. The CDR3 region has the DNA TGTGCCAGCAGCCAAACCCTCACTATGAACACTGAAGCTTTCTTT. Translated: CASSQTLTMNTEAFF.

V usage is TRBV11-1 and J usage is TRBJ2-7; D is perhaps TRBD2 (6 bases). This CDR3 has 14 residues. Germline V gene sequence: CDR1 SGHAT, CDR2 FQDESV (reference sequence). The V end lost 3 bases, the J end lost 3 bases, and 12 bases lay between the germline ends. CDR3 residues: CASSFTSPLYEQYF. The CDR3 nucleotides read TGTGCCAGCAGCTTTACTAGCCCCCTCTACGAGCAGTACTTC.

The chain recombines TRBV5-8 with TRBJ1-1, with D uncertain. Germline V gene lookup returns CDR1 SGHTS and CDR2 YDEGEE. V lost 2 bases to trimming and J lost 9 bases, with 11 bases between them. The length of the CDR3 is 12 residues. The CDR3 reads CASSFAAVQAFF. The CDR3 DNA sequence: TGTGCCAGCAGCTTCGCTGCGGTTCAAGCTTTCTTT. The full variable domain, its missing parts supplied by reference TRBV5-8 and TRBJ1-1, is EAGVTQSPTHLIKTRGQQATLRCSPISGHTSVYWYQQALGLGLQFLLWYDEGEERNRGNFPPRFSGRQFPNYSSELNVNALELEDSALYLCASSFAAVQAFFGQGTRLTVV.

The rearrangement links TRBV29-1 to TRBJ2-7, with 7 bases fitting TRBD2. J was trimmed by 1 base and V by 6 bases; bases with no gene match: 12. Germline CDR1 reads SQVTM; CDR2 reads ANQGSEA. This CDR3 contains 15 residues. In DNA form, the CDR3 reads TGCAGCGTGACGACCTTAGCGGGCCCATCCTACGAGCAGTACTTC. This sequence encodes CSVTTLAGPSYEQYF.